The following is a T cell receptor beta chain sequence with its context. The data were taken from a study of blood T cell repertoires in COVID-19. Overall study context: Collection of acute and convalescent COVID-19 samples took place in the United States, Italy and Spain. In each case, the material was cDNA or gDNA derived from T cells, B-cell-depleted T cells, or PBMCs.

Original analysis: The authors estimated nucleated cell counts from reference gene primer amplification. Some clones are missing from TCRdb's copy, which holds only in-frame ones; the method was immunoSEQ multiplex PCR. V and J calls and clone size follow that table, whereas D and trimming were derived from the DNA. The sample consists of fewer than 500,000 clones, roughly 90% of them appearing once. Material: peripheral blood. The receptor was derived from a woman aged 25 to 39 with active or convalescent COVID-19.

The CDR3 sequence is CASSFPAYEQYF. The CDR3, as DNA: TGTGCCAGCAGCTTCCCAGCCTACGAGCAGTACTTC. The chain is built from TRBV7-9 and TRBJ2-7; no firm D call. Trimming shortened V by 3 bases and J by 2 bases, and 5 bases separated the two germline ends. The CDR3 is 12 residues long. Germline-derived CDR1 and CDR2 are SEHNR and FQNEAQ (reference sequence).